This T cell receptor beta chain derives from a study of blood T cell repertoires in COVID-19. Data came from immunoSEQ multiplex PCR; TCRdb stores just in-frame clones and leaves some out. The table lists hundreds of thousands of clones, around 80% of them singletons. The V gene's germline CDR1 is LGHNA and CDR2 YSLEER. The CDR3 is 14 amino acids. Trimming left V 0 bases short and J 2 bases short, with 7 bases between. The sample comprised peripheral blood. The V call is TRBV4-3, the J call TRBJ1-2; D unclear. This clonotype was sampled from an elderly woman with acute or convalescent COVID-19. The CDR3 nucleotides are TGCGCCAGCAGCCAAGATACGGTCAACTATGGCTACACCTTC. Translation gives CASSQDTVNYGYTF.